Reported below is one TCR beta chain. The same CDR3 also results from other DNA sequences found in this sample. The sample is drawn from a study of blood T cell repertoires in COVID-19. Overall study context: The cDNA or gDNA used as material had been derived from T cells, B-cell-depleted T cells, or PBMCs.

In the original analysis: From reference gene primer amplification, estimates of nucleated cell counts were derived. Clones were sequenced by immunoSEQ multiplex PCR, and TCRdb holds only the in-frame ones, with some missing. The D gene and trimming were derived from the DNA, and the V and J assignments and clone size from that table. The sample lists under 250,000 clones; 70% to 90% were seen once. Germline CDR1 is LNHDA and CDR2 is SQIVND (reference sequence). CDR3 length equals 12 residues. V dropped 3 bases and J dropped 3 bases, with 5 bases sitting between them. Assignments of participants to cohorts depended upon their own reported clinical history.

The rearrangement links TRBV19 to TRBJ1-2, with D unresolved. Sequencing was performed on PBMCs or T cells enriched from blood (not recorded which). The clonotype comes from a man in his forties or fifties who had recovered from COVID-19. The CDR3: CASSISDYGYTF. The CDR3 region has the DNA TGTGCCAGTAGTATTAGTGACTATGGCTACACCTTC.